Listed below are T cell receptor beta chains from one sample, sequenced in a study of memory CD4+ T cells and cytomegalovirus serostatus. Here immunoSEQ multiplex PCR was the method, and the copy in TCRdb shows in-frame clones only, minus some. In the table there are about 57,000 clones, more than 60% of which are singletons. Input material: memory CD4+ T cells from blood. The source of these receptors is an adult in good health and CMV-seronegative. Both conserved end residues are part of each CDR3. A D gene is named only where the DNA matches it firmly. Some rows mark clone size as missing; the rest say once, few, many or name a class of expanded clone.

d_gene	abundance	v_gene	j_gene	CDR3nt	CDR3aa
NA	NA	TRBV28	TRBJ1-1	TGTGCCAGCAGTTTAAATAGGGTCGCTTTCTTT	CASSLNRVAFF
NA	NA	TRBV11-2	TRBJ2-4	TGTGCCAGCAGCACCGCGGAAGGGCCCAAAAACATTCAGTACTTC	CASSTAEGPKNIQYF
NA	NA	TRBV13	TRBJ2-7	TGTGCCAGCAGCTTCGACTCTCGTTCCTACGAGCAGTACTTC	CASSFDSRSYEQYF
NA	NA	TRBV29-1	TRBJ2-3	TGCAGCGCCTCAGGGACCCCAGATACGCAGTATTTT	CSASGTPDTQYF
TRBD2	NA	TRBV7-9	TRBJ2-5	TGTGCCAGCAGCTTCCCGGGACTAGCGGGAGGAGCGGCGAAAGAGACCCAGTACTTC	CASSFPGLAGGAAKETQYF
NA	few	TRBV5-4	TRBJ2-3	TGTGCCAGCAGCTTGACGGGCGGGGCGGGAGATACGCAGTATTTT	CASSLTGGAGDTQYF
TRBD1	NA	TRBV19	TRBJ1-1	TGTGCCAGCGGAGGGGACAGGGGAATGAACACTGAAGCTTTCTTT	CASGGDRGMNTEAFF
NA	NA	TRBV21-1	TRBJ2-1	TGTGCCAGCAGCAAAGTTGGGACTAGCGGGAGAGATAAATTCGAAGGGCAGTTCTTC	CASSKVGTSGRDKFEGQFF
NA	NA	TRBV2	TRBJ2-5	TGTGCCAGCAGTGAATTAGAGACCCAGTACTTC	CASSELETQYF
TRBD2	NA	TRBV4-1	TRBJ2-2	TGCGCCAGCAGCCAAGAGTGGACTAGCGGGAGGAAGAACACCGGGGAGCTGTTTTTT	CASSQEWTSGRKNTGELFF
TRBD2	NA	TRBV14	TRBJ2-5	TGTGCCAGCAGCCAAGATCTCGGGGGGGCAAAGACCCAGTACTTC	CASSQDLGGAKTQYF
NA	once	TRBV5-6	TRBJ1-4	TGTGCCAGCAGCTTCTCAGGGGTGAACAAACTGTTTTTT	CASSFSGVNKLFF
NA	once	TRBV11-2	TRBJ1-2	TGTGCCAGCAGTCCAATCGCTCGGGGGCAGAACTATGGCTACACCTTC	CASSPIARGQNYGYTF
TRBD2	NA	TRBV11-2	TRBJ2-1	TGTGCCAGCAGTGCTGGGACTAGCGGGAGTTCAGTATATGAGCAGTTCTTC	CASSAGTSGSSVYEQFF
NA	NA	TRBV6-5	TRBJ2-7	TGTGCCAGCAGACTTGACAGACTCGGAGAGCAGTACTTC	CASRLDRLGEQYF
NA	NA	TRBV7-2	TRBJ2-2	TGTGCCAGCAGCTTAGCGCTTAATCGCCATTACACCGGGGAGCTGTTTTTT	CASSLALNRHYTGELFF
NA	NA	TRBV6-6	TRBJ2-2	TGTGCCAGCAGTTACGGGGGGAACACCGGGGAGCTGTTTTTT	CASSYGGNTGELFF
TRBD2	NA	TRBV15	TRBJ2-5	TGTGCCACCAGCAGTGGAGCGGGGGGCGCGGTGGCCCAGTACTTC	CATSSGAGGAVAQYF
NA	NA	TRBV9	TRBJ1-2	TGTGCCAGCAGCGTAGAGGAGGGAATTGGCTACACCTTC	CASSVEEGIGYTF
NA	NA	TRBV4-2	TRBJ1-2	TGTGCCAGCAGCCCACGGGGGCAGGCCCTCTATGGCTACACCTTC	CASSPRGQALYGYTF
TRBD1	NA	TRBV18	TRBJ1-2	TGTGCCAGCTCACCACCGACAGGGGGCTACACCTTC	CASSPPTGGYTF
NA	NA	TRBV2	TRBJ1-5	TGTGCCAGCAGTGTTTCTTCGGATGATCAGCCCCAGCATTTT	CASSVSSDDQPQHF
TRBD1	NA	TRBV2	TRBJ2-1	TGTGCCAGCAGGCGGACAGGGGATGAGCAGTTCTTC	CASRRTGDEQFF
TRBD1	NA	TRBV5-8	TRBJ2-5	TGTGCCAGCAGCCCTGGACAGGGAGAGACCCAGTACTTC	CASSPGQGETQYF
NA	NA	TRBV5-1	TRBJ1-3	TGCGCCAGCAGCCTAGCGGGACGGCCGACGAACGGAAACACCATATATTTT	CASSLAGRPTNGNTIYF
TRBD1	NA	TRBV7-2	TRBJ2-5	TGTGCCAGCAGCTGGACAGGACCTCAAGAGACCCAGTACTTC	CASSWTGPQETQYF
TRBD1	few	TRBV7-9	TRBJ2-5	TGTGCCAGCACCCCCGACAGGGCAGCGCAGACCCAGTACTTC	CASTPDRAAQTQYF
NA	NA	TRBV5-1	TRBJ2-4	TGCGCCAGCAGCTTCGGGGCCTCAGGGAACATTCAGTACTTC	CASSFGASGNIQYF
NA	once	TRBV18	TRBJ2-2	TGTGCCAGCTCATCGACCGACTTCGGACTGAACACCGGGGAGCTGTTTTTT	CASSSTDFGLNTGELFF
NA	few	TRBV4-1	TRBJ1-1	TGCGCCAGCAGCCAAGATGTAAGGGCAGGGGCTTTCTTT	CASSQDVRAGAFF
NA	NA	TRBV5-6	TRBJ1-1	TGTGCCAGCAGCTTGAGGATTGCCCTGAACACTGAAGCTTTCTTT	CASSLRIALNTEAFF
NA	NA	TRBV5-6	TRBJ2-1	TGTGCCAGCAGCTTGGCGACCAATGAGCAGTTCTTC	CASSLATNEQFF
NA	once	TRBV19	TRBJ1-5	TGTGCCAGTACGCCGGGGGAGACTAATCAGCCCCAGCATTTT	CASTPGETNQPQHF